The clone carrying this T cell receptor (beta chain) was counted many times. This record belongs to a study of metastatic and nonmetastatic thyroid tumors. Study at large: The authors compared repertoires across blood and tumor or nodule tissue from malignant and benign thyroid patients.

Patients were all untreated before their thyroid surgery. Study processing details: The study's classifier, a distant-metastasis tool for papillary thyroid cancer, was built using CDR3 differences across clinicopathological groups. Through MiXCR, TCRdb re-clonotyped the PCR reads. The V and J calls follow TCRdb's processing rather than the paper's. This table has tens of thousands of clones, about a sixth appearing once. The V gene lost 1 base and the J gene lost 5 bases, with 6 bases spanning the gap. The CDR3 spans 13 residues. CDR1 MDHEN and CDR2 SYDVKM come from the germline V gene. The TCR originated in a male donor with papillary thyroid cancer or a benign thyroid nodule (not recorded which). Some clones in this sample may be carry-over from other donors' samples. The sequenced sample was blood. The chain employs TRBV28 and TRBJ2-1; D is undetermined. The DNA for the CDR3 is TGTGCCAGCAGTTTATTTCTAGACAATGAGCAGTTCTTC. This codes for CASSLFLDNEQFF.